This T cell receptor beta chain originates from a study of shared clonotypes between healthy human individuals. Genomic DNA per cell subset filled all wells of several immunoSEQ plates. The method was immunoSEQ multiplex PCR; TCRdb's version includes in-frame clones alone and lacks a portion of them. The profile shows roughly 2 million clones, 95% of them singletons. Whole-study findings and limits: Larger richness was generally estimated for naive than memory subsets.

The CDR3 covers 14 residues. The germline CDR1 and CDR2 sequences are SNHLY and FYNNEI. Deletions cut 3 bases from V and 4 bases from J, with 12 bases between. Naive CD45RA+ and memory CD45RA-negative subsets were split from CD4+ cells. As regards this clone: Its antigen is as yet unknown.

The J gene is TRBJ1-2, the V gene TRBV2, with no clear D. This receptor was identified in a young man in good health. The source material was naive CD4+ T cells sorted from blood. Indicated subset: CD45RA+ positively selected. The CDR3 bases are TGTGCCAGCAGTGAGGCGGCAGCTCGCTATGGCTACACCTTC. Translation gives CASSEAAARYGYTF.